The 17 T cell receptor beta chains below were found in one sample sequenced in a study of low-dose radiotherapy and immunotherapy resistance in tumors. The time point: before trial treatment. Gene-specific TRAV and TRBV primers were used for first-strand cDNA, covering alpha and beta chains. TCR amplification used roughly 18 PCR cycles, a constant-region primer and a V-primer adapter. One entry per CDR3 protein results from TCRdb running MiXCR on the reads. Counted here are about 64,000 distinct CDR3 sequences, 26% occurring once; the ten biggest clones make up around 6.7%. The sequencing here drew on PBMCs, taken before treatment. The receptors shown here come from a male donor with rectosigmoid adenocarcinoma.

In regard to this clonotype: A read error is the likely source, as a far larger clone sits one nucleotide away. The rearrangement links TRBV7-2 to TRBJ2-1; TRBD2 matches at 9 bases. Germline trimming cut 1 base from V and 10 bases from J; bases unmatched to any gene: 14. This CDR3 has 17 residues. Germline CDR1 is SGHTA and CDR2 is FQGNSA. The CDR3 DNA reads TGTGCCAGCAGCTTAGTAAGCGGGAGGTCCCCCTTGGACGAGCAGTTCTTC. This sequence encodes CASSLVSGRSPLDEQFF.

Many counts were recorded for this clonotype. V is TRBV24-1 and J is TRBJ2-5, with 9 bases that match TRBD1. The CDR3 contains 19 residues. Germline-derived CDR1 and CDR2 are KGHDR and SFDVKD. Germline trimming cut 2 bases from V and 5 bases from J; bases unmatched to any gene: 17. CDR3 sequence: CATSDSRTGARLRGETQYF. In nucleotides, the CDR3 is TGTGCCACCAGTGATTCGAGGACAGGGGCAAGATTACGGGGGGAGACCCAGTACTTC.

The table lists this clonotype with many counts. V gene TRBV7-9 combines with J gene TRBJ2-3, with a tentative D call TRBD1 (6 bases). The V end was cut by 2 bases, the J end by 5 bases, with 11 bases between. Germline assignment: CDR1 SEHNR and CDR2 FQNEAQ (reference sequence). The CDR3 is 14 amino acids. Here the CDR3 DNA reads TGTGCCAGCAGCTTAATGGGGGCGAAAGATACGCAGTATTTT. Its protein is CASSLMGAKDTQYF.

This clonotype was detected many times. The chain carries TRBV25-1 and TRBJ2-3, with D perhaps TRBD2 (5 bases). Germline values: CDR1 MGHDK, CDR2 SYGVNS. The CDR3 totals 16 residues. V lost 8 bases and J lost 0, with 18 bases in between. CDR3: CASLNPGGSSTDTQYF. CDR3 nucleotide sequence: TGTGCCAGCCTAAACCCAGGAGGATCTAGCACAGATACGCAGTATTTT.

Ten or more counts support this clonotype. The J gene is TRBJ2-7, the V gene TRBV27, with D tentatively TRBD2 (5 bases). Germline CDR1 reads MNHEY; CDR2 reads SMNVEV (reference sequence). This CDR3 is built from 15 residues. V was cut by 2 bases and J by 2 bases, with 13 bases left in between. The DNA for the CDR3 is TGTGCCAGCAGTTTACAGTCCGGGATTGCCTACGAGCAGTACTTC. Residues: CASSLQSGIAYEQYF.

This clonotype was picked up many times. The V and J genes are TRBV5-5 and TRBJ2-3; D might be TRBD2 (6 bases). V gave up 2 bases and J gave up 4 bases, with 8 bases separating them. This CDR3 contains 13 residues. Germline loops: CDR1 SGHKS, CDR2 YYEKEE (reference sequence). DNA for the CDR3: TGTGCCAGCAGCTTTGGAGGGGCAGATACGCAGTATTTT. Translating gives CASSFGGADTQYF.

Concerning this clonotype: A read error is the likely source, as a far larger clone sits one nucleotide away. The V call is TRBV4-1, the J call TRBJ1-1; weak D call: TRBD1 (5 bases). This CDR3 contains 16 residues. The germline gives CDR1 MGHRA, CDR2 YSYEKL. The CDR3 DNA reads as TGCGCCAGCAGCCAAGACTGGGGCAGGGTGGGCACTGAAGCTCTCTTT. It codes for CASSQDWGRVGTEALF.

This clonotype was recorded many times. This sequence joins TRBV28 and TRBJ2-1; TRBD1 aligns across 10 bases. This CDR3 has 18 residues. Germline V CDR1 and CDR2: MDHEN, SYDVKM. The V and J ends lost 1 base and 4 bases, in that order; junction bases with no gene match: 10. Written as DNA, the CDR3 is TGTGCCAGCAGTTTATTAAGGGGGGGGACAGGGGATTACAATGAGCAGTTCTTC. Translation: CASSLLRGGTGDYNEQFF. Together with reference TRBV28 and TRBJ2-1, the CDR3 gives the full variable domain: DVKVTQSSRYLVKRTGEKVFLECVQDMDHENMFWYRQDPGLGLRLIYFSYDVKMKEKGDIPEGYSVSREKKERFSLILESASTNQTSMYLCASSLLRGGTGDYNEQFFGPGTRLTVL.

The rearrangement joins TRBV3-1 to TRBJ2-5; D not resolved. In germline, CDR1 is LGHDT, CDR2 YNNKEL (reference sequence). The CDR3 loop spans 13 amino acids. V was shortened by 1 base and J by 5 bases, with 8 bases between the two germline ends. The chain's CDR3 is CASSQGVGETQYF. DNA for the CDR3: TGTGCCAGCAGCCAAGGGGTTGGGGAGACCCAGTACTTC.

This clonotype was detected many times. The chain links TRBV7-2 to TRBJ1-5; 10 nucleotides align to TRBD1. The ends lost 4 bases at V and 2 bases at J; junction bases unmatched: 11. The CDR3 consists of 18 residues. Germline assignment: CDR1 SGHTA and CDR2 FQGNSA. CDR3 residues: CASSSDRGSFYGNQPQHF. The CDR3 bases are TGTGCCAGCAGCTCGGACAGGGGGTCTTTTTATGGCAATCAGCCCCAGCATTTT.

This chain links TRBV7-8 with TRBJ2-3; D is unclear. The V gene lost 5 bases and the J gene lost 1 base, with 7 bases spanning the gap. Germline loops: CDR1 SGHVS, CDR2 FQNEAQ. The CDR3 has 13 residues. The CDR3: CASSPLRTDTQYF. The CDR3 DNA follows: TGTGCCAGCAGCCCGTTGCGCACAGATACGCAGTATTTT.

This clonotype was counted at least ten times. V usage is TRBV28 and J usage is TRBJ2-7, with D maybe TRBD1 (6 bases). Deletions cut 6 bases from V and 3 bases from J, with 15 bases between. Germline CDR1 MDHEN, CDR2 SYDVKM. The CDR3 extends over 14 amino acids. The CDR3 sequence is CASSLPTGVYEQYF. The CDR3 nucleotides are TGTGCCAGCAGCCTCCCGACAGGCGTCTACGAGCAGTACTTC.

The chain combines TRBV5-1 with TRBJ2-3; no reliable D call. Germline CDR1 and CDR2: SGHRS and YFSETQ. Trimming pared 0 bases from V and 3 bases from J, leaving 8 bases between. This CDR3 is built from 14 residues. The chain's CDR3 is CASSLAGDTDTQYF. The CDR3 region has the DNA TGCGCCAGCAGCTTGGCCGGAGATACAGATACGCAGTATTTT.

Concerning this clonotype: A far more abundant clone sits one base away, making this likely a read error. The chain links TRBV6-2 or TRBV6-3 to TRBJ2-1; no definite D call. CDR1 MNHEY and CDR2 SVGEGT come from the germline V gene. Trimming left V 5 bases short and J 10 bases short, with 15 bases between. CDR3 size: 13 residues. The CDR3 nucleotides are TGTGCCAGCAGTCTCTACCCCCGGTACGAGCAGTTCTTC. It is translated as CASSLYPRYEQFF.

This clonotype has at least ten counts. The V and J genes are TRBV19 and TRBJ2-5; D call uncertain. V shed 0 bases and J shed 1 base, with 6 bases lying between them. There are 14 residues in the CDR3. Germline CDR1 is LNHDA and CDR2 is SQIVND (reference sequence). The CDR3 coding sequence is TGTGCCAGTAGTATAGACGGCAGCCAAGAGACCCAGTACTTC. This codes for CASSIDGSQETQYF. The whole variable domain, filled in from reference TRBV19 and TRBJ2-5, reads DGGITQSPKYLFRKEGQNVTLSCEQNLNHDAMYWYRQDPGQGLRLIYYSQIVNDFQKGDIAEGYSVSREKKESFPLTVTSAQKNPTAFYLCASSIDGSQETQYFGPGTRLLVL.

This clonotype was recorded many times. As DNA, the CDR3 is TGTGCCAGCAGCTTAGCGTGGACTAGCGGGAGTGGGGGGATACGCAATGAGCAGTTCTTC. Its protein product is CASSLAWTSGSGGIRNEQFF. The chain carries TRBV7-8 and TRBJ2-1, with 13 bases that match TRBD2. Germline V gives CDR1 SGHVS, CDR2 FQNEAQ. Germline trimming cut 0 bases from V and 6 bases from J; bases unmatched to any gene: 14. There are 20 residues in the CDR3.

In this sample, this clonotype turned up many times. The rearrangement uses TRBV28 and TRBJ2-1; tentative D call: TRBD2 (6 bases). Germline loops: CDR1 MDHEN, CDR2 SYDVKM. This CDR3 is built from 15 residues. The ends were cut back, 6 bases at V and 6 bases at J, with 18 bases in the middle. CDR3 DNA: TGTGCCAGCAGCACAAATTCGCGCGGGGCCAATGAGCAGTTCTTC. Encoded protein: CASSTNSRGANEQFF. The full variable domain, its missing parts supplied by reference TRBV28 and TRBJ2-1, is DVKVTQSSRYLVKRTGEKVFLECVQDMDHENMFWYRQDPGLGLRLIYFSYDVKMKEKGDIPEGYSVSREKKERFSLILESASTNQTSMYLCASSTNSRGANEQFFGPGTRLTVL.